This T cell receptor beta chain was documented in a study of cytomegalovirus exposure and HLA in healthy donors. The study, taken as a whole, reports: Whilst most TCR sequences proved rare, a subset of public TCRs occurred across many donors.

Primers: 60 Vbeta forward and 13 Jbeta reverse. Libraries were prepared by immunoSEQ multiplex PCR; TCRdb keeps only in-frame clonotypes and omits some of them. The listing contains 91,000 or so clones. The CDR3 contains 13 residues. Deletions cut 9 bases from V and 6 bases from J, with 17 bases between. Germline V lookup: CDR1 LNHDA, CDR2 SQIVND (reference sequence). Details on this clone: What it binds is unknown.

The source is a woman aged 30 to 39 in good health and CMV-seronegative. Sequenced material: PBMCs. The chain joins TRBV19 to TRBJ1-2; D unresolved. The CDR3 DNA sequence: TGTGCCAGCACCCGGGGTAGGGTCGATGGCTACACCTTC. This translates into CASTRGRVDGYTF. Variable domain in full (rest from reference TRBV19 and TRBJ1-2): DGGITQSPKYLFRKEGQNVTLSCEQNLNHDAMYWYRQDPGQGLRLIYYSQIVNDFQKGDIAEGYSVSREKKESFPLTVTSAQKNPTAFYLCASTRGRVDGYTFGSGTRLTVV.